These 27 T cell receptor beta chains share one sample of origin, sequenced in a study of blood T cells in healthy people across ages. Through a sample-barcoded 5' primer and a J-beta primer mix, a second PCR was run for 7 to 11 cycles. TCRdb re-called the 5' RACE reads through MiXCR, storing one row per CDR3 protein. There are under 750,000 distinct CDR3 sequences in the sample; less than 60% occur only once, and 20% to 25% lies in the top ten. Sample: blood. These receptors all come from an elderly man in good health.

In its sample, this clonotype was seen a few times. The chain carries TRBV20-1 and TRBJ2-1, with D perhaps TRBD1 or TRBD2 (5 bases each). Trimming shortened V by 1 base and J by 0 bases, and 19 bases separated the two germline ends. CDR1 and CDR2 from the germline V gene are DFQATT and SNEGSKA (reference sequence). The CDR3 runs 18 residues. CDR3 in amino acids: CSARGPTGAQSSYNEQFF. The CDR3 bases are TGCAGTGCTAGAGGCCCTACCGGGGCCCAAAGCTCCTACAATGAGCAGTTCTTC.

This clonotype was recorded a few times. The rearrangement joins TRBV7-9 to TRBJ2-1; 9 bases line up with TRBD2. The germline CDR1 and CDR2 sequences are SEHNR and FQNEAQ (reference sequence). The ends lost 5 bases at V and 5 bases at J; junction bases unmatched: 7. This CDR3 contains 15 residues. CDR3 protein: CASSPGTSRNNEQFF. The CDR3 DNA reads TGTGCCAGCAGCCCCGGGACTAGCCGCAACAATGAGCAGTTCTTC.

V gene TRBV11-2 combines with J gene TRBJ1-2, with D possibly matching TRBD1 (5 bases). Germline CDR1 is SGHAT and CDR2 is FQNNGV. The CDR3 totals 15 residues. With 2 bases removed from V and 7 bases from J, the gap between germline ends came to 17 bases. As DNA, the CDR3 is TGTGCCAGCAGCTTAAGTCAGGCAACCGGGGGTGGCTACACCTTC. Translated: CASSLSQATGGGYTF.

This clonotype was counted a few times. In DNA form, the CDR3 reads TGTGCCAGCAGCCTAGGACAGAATCTCGGTTCACCCCTCCACTTT. Translating it yields CASSLGQNLGSPLHF. This chain connects TRBV3-1 to TRBJ1-6; tentative D call: TRBD1 (6 bases). V lost 4 bases and J lost 9, with 16 bases in between. This CDR3 contains 15 residues. The germline CDR1 and CDR2 sequences are LGHDT and YNNKEL (reference sequence).

The chain uses TRBV7-2 and TRBJ2-1; 13 nucleotides line up with TRBD2. V was pared by 3 bases and J by 7 bases, with 15 bases of the junction left unmatched. CDR3 size: 19 residues. The V gene's germline CDR1 is SGHTA and CDR2 FQGNSA. CDR3 in DNA: TGTGCCAGCAGCTTGGGGGGGGGGACTAGCGGGACCTCGAAGAATGAGCAGTTCTTC. Amino acid sequence: CASSLGGGTSGTSKNEQFF.

The CDR3 loop is CASSQIRETQYF. CDR3 DNA sequence: TGTGCCAGCAGCCAAATCAGGGAGACCCAGTACTTC. The chain employs TRBV12-3 or TRBV12-4 and TRBJ2-5; D remains unclear. This CDR3 comprises 12 residues. The ends were cut back, 6 bases at V and 5 bases at J, with 10 bases in the middle.

In this sample, this clonotype turned up a few times. CDR3 DNA: TGCAGCGTGACTACCTCACAGGGTGGGCAGCCCCAGCATTTT. This gives the protein CSVTTSQGGQPQHF. This chain uses TRBV29-1 with TRBJ1-5; a possible D gene is TRBD1 (6 bases). The CDR3 consists of 14 residues. Germline V gene lookup returns CDR1 SQVTM and CDR2 ANQGSEA. The germline V and J ends were trimmed by 6 bases and 7 bases, with 19 bases remaining between them.

This clonotype has only a few counts. V gene TRBV20-1 combines with J gene TRBJ2-1; 16 bases line up with TRBD2. Germline CDR1 and CDR2: DFQATT and SNEGSKA (reference sequence). CDR3 size: 16 residues. V shed 3 bases and J 7 bases; nucleotides not matched to a gene: 6. CDR3 nucleotides: TGCAGTGCTAGGGGACTAGCGGGGGGGCCGTGGAATGAGCAGTTCTTC. Residues: CSARGLAGGPWNEQFF.

The chain recombines TRBV2 with TRBJ2-1, with D perhaps given as TRBD1 or TRBD2 (5 bases each). This CDR3 region has 15 residues. Germline V lookup: CDR1 SNHLY, CDR2 FYNNEI. The ends were cut back, 4 bases at V and 9 bases at J, with 19 bases in the middle. CDR3 sequence reads: CASSAATTIRGEQFF. CDR3 DNA sequence: TGTGCCAGCAGTGCGGCGACTACCATTAGGGGTGAGCAGTTCTTC.

J is TRBJ2-5 and V is TRBV20-1; D is unclear. Germline assignment: CDR1 DFQATT and CDR2 SNEGSKA (reference sequence). Trimming stripped 3 bases from V and 7 bases from J, with 18 bases between. The CDR3 has 14 residues. In DNA form, the CDR3 reads TGCAGTGCTAGCCCGCCAGGTGACTTAGGGACCCAGTACTTC. Translating gives CSASPPGDLGTQYF.

The chain employs TRBV3-1 and TRBJ2-1; 9 bases match TRBD2. V lost 6 bases, J lost 6 bases, and 9 bases stayed unmatched. Germline CDR1 is LGHDT and CDR2 is YNNKEL (reference sequence). The CDR3 contains 15 residues. CDR3 coding DNA: TGTGCCAGCAGTCCTCTAGCGGGGACGACCAATGAGCAGTTCTTC. Amino acid sequence: CASSPLAGTTNEQFF.

This clonotype was picked up many times. The rearrangement joins TRBV7-3 to TRBJ2-7; D is possibly TRBD1 (6 bases). Germline V CDR1 and CDR2: SGHTA, FQGTGA. This CDR3 comprises 13 residues. V lost 2 bases and J lost 3, with 8 bases in between. CDR3 nucleotide sequence: TGTGCCAGCAGCTTATCGGACAGCTACGAGCAGTACTTC. Encoded protein: CASSLSDSYEQYF.

This chain connects TRBV2 to TRBJ2-1; tentative D call: TRBD1 (6 bases). The germline V gene encodes CDR1 SNHLY and CDR2 FYNNEI. The V gene lost 5 bases and the J gene lost 6 bases, with 17 bases spanning the gap. The CDR3 covers 15 residues. CDR3 DNA: TGTGCCAGCAGTTCTGATGGGGGCGTTCGCAATGAGCAGTTCTTC. Translating it yields CASSSDGGVRNEQFF.

CDR3 sequence reads: CASSEGWDEQFF. Written as DNA, the CDR3 is TGTGCCAGCAGTGAGGGGTGGGATGAGCAGTTCTTC. The chain couples TRBV25-1 to TRBJ2-1, with unresolved D. Trimming pared 3 bases from V and 8 bases from J, leaving 8 bases between. CDR3 length: 12 amino acids. CDR1 and CDR2 (germline): MGHDK, SYGVNS.

The chain links TRBV27 to TRBJ2-1; 9 positions agree with TRBD2. This CDR3 contains 15 residues. Germline-derived CDR1 and CDR2 are MNHEY and SMNVEV (reference sequence). With V trimmed by 5 bases and J by 8 bases, 10 bases remained unmatched. The CDR3, as DNA: TGTGCCAGCAGTCCCGTACTAGCGGGCCACGATGAGCAGTTCTTC. Its protein product is CASSPVLAGHDEQFF.

The table lists this clonotype with many counts. The chain carries TRBV6-5 and TRBJ1-1; D remains unclear. The germline V gene has CDR1 MNHEY and CDR2 SVGAGI. Trimming shortened V by 3 bases and J by 1 base, and 12 bases separated the two germline ends. The CDR3 extends over 15 amino acids. The CDR3 spells CASSYRPTPNTEAFF. CDR3 sequence (DNA): TGTGCCAGCAGTTATAGGCCCACCCCGAACACTGAAGCTTTCTTT.

This chain connects TRBV6-5 to TRBJ1-2; 7 positions agree with TRBD1. Unmatched junction bases numbered 7, after V lost 7 bases and J lost 2 bases. Germline CDR1 and CDR2: MNHEY and SVGAGI. This CDR3 is built from 14 residues. In nucleotides, the CDR3 is TGTGCCAGCACCTCCCCGACAGGGAACTATGGCTACACCTTC. Protein product: CASTSPTGNYGYTF.

This clonotype has more than one count but fewer than ten. The rearrangement links TRBV20-1 to TRBJ2-3, with D possibly called TRBD1 or TRBD2 (5 bases each). This CDR3 has 13 residues. CDR1 DFQATT and CDR2 SNEGSKA come from the germline V gene (reference sequence). Trimming pared 7 bases from V and 3 bases from J, leaving 14 bases between. This CDR3 reads CSVWDGTTDTQYF. Here the CDR3 DNA reads TGCAGTGTCTGGGACGGTACTACAGATACGCAGTATTTT.

The J gene is TRBJ1-2, the V gene TRBV20-1; weak D call: TRBD1 (5 bases). The CDR3 runs to 14 residues. Per germline, CDR1 DFQATT and CDR2 SNEGSKA (reference sequence). The V gene lost 6 bases and the J gene lost 6 bases, with 20 bases spanning the gap. The CDR3 region is CSAASPGRGHGYTF. The CDR3 nucleotides read TGCAGTGCCGCTAGCCCCGGGAGGGGTCATGGCTACACCTTC.

This clonotype turned up a few times. This sequence joins TRBV28 and TRBJ2-2, with no clear D. The ends were cut back, 6 bases at V and 8 bases at J, with 13 bases in the middle. Germline values: CDR1 MDHEN, CDR2 SYDVKM. CDR3 length: 13 residues. DNA of the CDR3: TGTGCCAGCAGCCTAGGATTTTCGGGGGAGCTGTTTTTT. This codes for CASSLGFSGELFF.

This clonotype has just a few counts. This rearrangement joins TRBV13 to TRBJ2-7, with 7 positions matching TRBD1. The trim removed 5 bases at V and 0 bases at J, leaving 7 bases unmatched. Germline-derived CDR1 and CDR2 are PRHDT and FYEKMQ (reference sequence). The CDR3 length is 15 residues. The CDR3 loop reads CASSPMGQSSYEQYF. As DNA, the CDR3 is TGTGCCAGCAGCCCTATGGGACAGAGCTCCTACGAGCAGTACTTC.

This clonotype showed up just a few times. This chain connects TRBV7-2 to TRBJ1-4, with no clear D. Trimming took 1 base from V and 3 from J, leaving 6 bases between them. The CDR3 spans 14 residues. Germline CDR1 and CDR2: SGHTA and FQGNSA. The CDR3 DNA reads as TGTGCCAGCAGCTTAGAGGTTGCTAATGAAAAACTGTTTTTT. Translating gives CASSLEVANEKLFF.

The chain uses TRBV20-1 and TRBJ2-1; D possibly corresponds to TRBD2 (6 bases). The V gene's germline CDR1 is DFQATT and CDR2 SNEGSKA (reference sequence). V lost 2 bases and J 7 bases, leaving 9 bases between the germline ends. CDR3 length equals 12 residues. Here the CDR3 reads CSARIAANEQFF. DNA for the CDR3: TGCAGTGCTAGAATAGCGGCGAATGAGCAGTTCTTC.

This clonotype was picked up a small number of times. The chain links TRBV18 to TRBJ2-7; 8 nucleotides align to TRBD1. The CDR3 has 14 residues. V shed 1 base, J shed 5 bases, and the junction held 4 bases outside the gene matches. Germline V CDR1 and CDR2: KGHSH, LQKENI. The CDR3 is CASSPHRGNNEQYF. The CDR3 DNA follows: TGTGCCAGCTCACCACACAGGGGGAACAACGAGCAGTACTTC.

The chain has TRBV9 and TRBJ1-2; 9 bases fit TRBD1. V shed 4 bases and J 6 bases; nucleotides not matched to a gene: 10. Germline V gives CDR1 SGDLS, CDR2 YYNGEE. This CDR3 has 15 amino acids. The DNA of the CDR3 is TGTGCCAGCAGCAAACGACAGGGGGGAAAGGATGGCTACACCTTC. As protein: CASSKRQGGKDGYTF.

The chain combines TRBV9 with TRBJ2-5, with TRBD2 matching 8 bases. Unmatched junction bases numbered 4, after V lost 0 bases and J lost 6 bases. This CDR3 has 14 amino acids. Germline V gene sequence: CDR1 SGDLS, CDR2 YYNGEE. The CDR3 region has the DNA TGTGCCAGCAGCGTAGCGGGAGGGATACAGACCCAGTACTTC. Its protein is CASSVAGGIQTQYF.

The rearrangement uses TRBV4-2 and TRBJ2-1; 9 bases fit TRBD2. The length of the CDR3 is 15 residues. Losses at the gene ends were 3 bases for V and 7 bases for J; bases not matched to a gene: 7. From germline, CDR1 is LGHNA and CDR2 YNFKEQ. The CDR3 DNA follows: TGTGCCAGCAGCCATCACCGACTAGCGGAGAATGAGCAGTTCTTC. Its protein is CASSHHRLAENEQFF.